The rows below give T cell receptor beta chains drawn from one sample of a study of OX40 agonist ivuxolimab in advanced cancers. Generated by immunoSEQ multiplex PCR, the TCRdb table keeps only in-frame clones and is missing some. The data hold about 48,000 clones, with around 80% observed a single time. The sequencing here drew on CD4+ or CD8+ T cells sorted from blood, taken in a trial of the OX40 agonist ivuxolimab. These receptors originate from an adult with an advanced solid tumor such as melanoma, head and neck, liver or kidney cancer. Each CDR3 is given with its conserved first and last residue. A D gene is named only where the DNA matches it firmly. Where a row states a size, it is once, few, many or the class of an expanded clone; other rows omit it.

V gene,D gene,clone size,J gene,CDR3 protein,CDR3 DNA
TRBV7-9,-,-,TRBJ2-7,CASSLSGEQYF,TGTGCCAGCAGCTTATCCGGCGAGCAGTACTTC
TRBV10-3,-,-,TRBJ2-7,CAISEGLEQYF,TGTGCCATCAGTGAAGGCCTCGAGCAGTACTTC
TRBV6-6,-,-,TRBJ1-2,CASSYSGASGYGYTF,TGTGCCAGCAGTTACTCAGGGGCCTCCGGCTATGGCTACACCTTC
TRBV6-1,TRBD1,-,TRBJ1-5,CASSEEGAIEQPQHF,TGTGCCAGCAGTGAAGAGGGGGCAATCGAGCAGCCCCAGCATTTT
TRBV4-3,TRBD1,-,TRBJ1-1,CASSYIKGAGTEAFF,TGCGCCAGCAGCTACATCAAGGGGGCTGGAACTGAAGCTTTCTTT
TRBV5-6,-,-,TRBJ2-2,CASSYGPAGELFF,TGTGCCAGCAGTTATGGACCGGCCGGGGAGCTGTTTTTT
TRBV27,-,-,TRBJ1-4,CASSLAPGAGEKLFF,TGTGCCAGCAGTTTGGCCCCGGGGGCAGGGGAAAAACTGTTTTTT
TRBV27,TRBD2,-,TRBJ2-1,CASSPPSGSLNEQFF,TGTGCCAGCAGTCCCCCTAGCGGGAGTTTGAATGAGCAGTTCTTC
TRBV16,-,once,TRBJ1-5,CASSHGEGPQHF,TGTGCCAGCAGCCACGGGGAGGGACCCCAGCATTTT
TRBV7-9,-,-,TRBJ2-2,CASSKTVLNTGELFF,TGTGCCAGCAGTAAGACAGTACTTAACACCGGGGAGCTGTTTTTT
TRBV11-2,-,-,TRBJ2-1,CASSVDISGEQFF,TGTGCCAGCAGCGTAGACATCTCCGGGGAGCAGTTCTTC
TRBV10-1,-,many,TRBJ1-1,CASSDNTNTEAFF,TGCGCCAGCAGTGATAACACGAACACTGAAGCTTTCTTT
TRBV19,TRBD1,-,TRBJ1-1,CASSTPRQGPTEAFF,TGTGCCAGTAGTACCCCACGACAGGGGCCAACTGAAGCTTTCTTT
TRBV15,-,-,TRBJ1-1,CATSRERRGTEAFF,TGTGCCACCAGCAGAGAAAGGCGGGGAACTGAAGCTTTCTTT
TRBV7-8,TRBD1,-,TRBJ1-5,CASSLGTGLAHQPQHF,TGTGCCAGCAGCTTGGGGACAGGGTTGGCGCATCAGCCCCAGCATTTT
TRBV7-8,-,few,TRBJ2-7,CASSLSIRRSSYEQYF,TGTGCCAGCAGCTTATCGATAAGGAGGAGCTCCTACGAGCAGTACTTC
TRBV5-4,TRBD1,-,TRBJ2-3,CASSPGQDFSTDTQYF,TGTGCCAGCAGCCCCGGACAGGATTTTAGCACAGATACGCAGTATTTT
TRBV2,-,-,TRBJ2-1,CASSASPGEQFF,TGTGCCAGCAGCGCATCCCCCGGGGAGCAGTTCTTC
TRBV18,-,-,TRBJ2-7,CASSPGGGTYEQYF,TGTGCCAGCTCACCGGGGGGGGGCACCTACGAGCAGTACTTC
TRBV5-8,TRBD2,once,TRBJ2-2,CASKDWEAGARNTGELFF,TGTGCCAGTAAGGACTGGGAAGCGGGGGCTAGGAACACCGGGGAGCTGTTTTTT
TRBV19,TRBD1,-,TRBJ2-5,CASSRPGQQETQYF,TGTGCCAGTAGTAGACCGGGACAGCAAGAGACCCAGTACTTC
TRBV18,-,-,TRBJ2-3,CASSPGVSDLSTDTQYF,TGTGCCAGTTCACCCGGCGTTTCGGACTTAAGCACAGATACGCAGTATTTT
TRBV5-6,-,-,TRBJ2-1,CASSLDIGSHNEQFF,TGTGCCAGCAGCTTGGATATAGGGAGCCACAATGAGCAGTTCTTC
TRBV13,TRBD2,-,TRBJ2-7,CASSSGTSGKVYEQYF,TGTGCCAGCAGCTCCGGGACTAGCGGGAAGGTCTACGAGCAGTACTTC
TRBV6-5,TRBD1,-,TRBJ2-7,CASSYSGQGYEQYF,TGTGCCAGCAGTTACTCGGGACAGGGATATGAGCAGTACTTC
TRBV21-1,-,-,TRBJ2-1,CASPQEQFF,TGTGCCAGCCCGCAGGAGCAGTTCTTC
TRBV6-4,-,-,TRBJ2-7,CASSVETGPYEQYF,TGTGCCAGCAGTGTTGAGACAGGTCCCTACGAGCAGTACTTC
TRBV29-1,TRBD2,few,TRBJ2-1,CSVTSGIYEQFF,TGCAGCGTGACTAGCGGGATCTATGAGCAGTTCTTC
TRBV5-5,TRBD1,-,TRBJ1-3,CASSSDPIQGPSVTIYF,TGTGCCAGCAGCTCCGATCCAATACAGGGGCCTTCCGTCACCATATATTTT
TRBV6-1,-,-,TRBJ1-5,CASSEDWGLNQPQHF,TGTGCCAGCAGTGAGGACTGGGGACTCAATCAGCCCCAGCATTTT
TRBV9,-,-,TRBJ2-5,CASSVGIAAPQETQYF,TGTGCCAGCAGCGTGGGAATAGCGGCTCCACAAGAGACCCAGTACTTC
TRBV19,TRBD1,-,TRBJ1-2,CASSRGQYYGYTF,TGTGCCAGTAGTAGGGGACAGTACTATGGCTACACCTTC
TRBV7-2,TRBD1,-,TRBJ2-4,CASSISGGLQNIQYF,TGTGCCAGCAGCATCTCAGGGGGTTTACAAAACATTCAGTACTTC
TRBV4-2,TRBD2,once,TRBJ2-4,CASSPEREGAKNIQYF,TGTGCCAGCAGCCCCGAGCGGGAGGGAGCCAAAAACATTCAGTACTTC
TRBV29-1,-,few,TRBJ2-5,CSGTRGTPGTQYF,TGCAGCGGTACCCGAGGGACCCCGGGGACCCAGTACTTC
TRBV2,TRBD1,-,TRBJ2-1,CASSERAGGIYNEQFF,TGTGCCAGCAGTGAAAGGGCAGGGGGAATCTACAATGAGCAGTTCTTC
TRBV5-1,TRBD1,-,TRBJ1-4,CASSPGTGGNEKLFF,TGCGCCAGCAGCCCCGGGACAGGGGGTAATGAAAAACTGTTTTTT
TRBV6-5,-,-,TRBJ1-5,CASSYSIDQPQHF,TGTGCCAGCAGTTACTCTATCGATCAGCCCCAGCATTTT
TRBV19,-,once,TRBJ1-1,CASKIGQSAEAFF,TGTGCCAGTAAGATAGGACAGAGCGCTGAAGCTTTCTTT
TRBV10-3,TRBD2,-,TRBJ2-7,CAIRPRGQGSSGLTYEQYF,TGTGCCATCAGGCCCCGGGGGCAGGGGTCTAGCGGGCTTACCTACGAGCAGTACTTC
TRBV7-2,-,-,TRBJ1-1,CASSLSAGMNTEAFF,TGTGCCAGCAGCTTGTCTGCAGGGATGAACACTGAAGCTTTCTTT
TRBV10-3,TRBD2,few,TRBJ2-2,CAIRREDAGELFF,TGTGCCATCCGGCGGGAGGATGCCGGGGAGCTGTTTTTT
TRBV12-5,-,-,TRBJ2-6,CASGFLGDLSGANVLTF,TGTGCTAGTGGTTTTTTGGGGGACCTCTCTGGGGCCAACGTCCTGACTTTC
TRBV5-5,-,few,TRBJ1-1,CASSLVGGWNTEAFF,TGTGCCAGCAGCTTGGTAGGCGGTTGGAACACTGAAGCTTTCTTT
TRBV7-2,-,medium-sized,TRBJ1-5,CASSLQPGHDQPQHF,TGTGCCAGCAGCCTACAACCCGGTCACGATCAGCCCCAGCATTTT
TRBV18,TRBD2,-,TRBJ2-3,CASSRTSGRAPTDTQYF,TGTGCCAGCTCACGTACTAGCGGGAGGGCCCCCACAGATACGCAGTATTTT
TRBV28,-,-,TRBJ1-2,CASSLSLEGWGYTF,TGTGCCAGCAGTTTATCGCTTGAGGGTTGGGGCTACACCTTC
TRBV7-9,-,-,TRBJ2-7,CASSLRDGNYEQYF,TGTGCCAGCAGCTTAAGGGACGGAAACTACGAGCAGTACTTC